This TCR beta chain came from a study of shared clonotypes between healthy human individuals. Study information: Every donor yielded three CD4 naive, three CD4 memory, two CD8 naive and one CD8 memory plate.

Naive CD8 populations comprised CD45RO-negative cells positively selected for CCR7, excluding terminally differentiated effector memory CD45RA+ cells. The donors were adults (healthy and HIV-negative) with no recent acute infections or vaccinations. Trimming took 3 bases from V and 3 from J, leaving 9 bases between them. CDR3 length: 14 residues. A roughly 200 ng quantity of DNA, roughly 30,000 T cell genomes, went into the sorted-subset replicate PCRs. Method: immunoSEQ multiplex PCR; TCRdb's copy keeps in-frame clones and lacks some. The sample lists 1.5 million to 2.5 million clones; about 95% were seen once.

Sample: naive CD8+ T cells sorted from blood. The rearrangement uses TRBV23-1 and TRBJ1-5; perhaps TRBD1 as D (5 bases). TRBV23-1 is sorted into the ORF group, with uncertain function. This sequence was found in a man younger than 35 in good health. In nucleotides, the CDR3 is TGCGCCAGCAGTCACCCAGGGATCAATCAGCCCCAGCATTTT. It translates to CASSHPGINQPQHF.